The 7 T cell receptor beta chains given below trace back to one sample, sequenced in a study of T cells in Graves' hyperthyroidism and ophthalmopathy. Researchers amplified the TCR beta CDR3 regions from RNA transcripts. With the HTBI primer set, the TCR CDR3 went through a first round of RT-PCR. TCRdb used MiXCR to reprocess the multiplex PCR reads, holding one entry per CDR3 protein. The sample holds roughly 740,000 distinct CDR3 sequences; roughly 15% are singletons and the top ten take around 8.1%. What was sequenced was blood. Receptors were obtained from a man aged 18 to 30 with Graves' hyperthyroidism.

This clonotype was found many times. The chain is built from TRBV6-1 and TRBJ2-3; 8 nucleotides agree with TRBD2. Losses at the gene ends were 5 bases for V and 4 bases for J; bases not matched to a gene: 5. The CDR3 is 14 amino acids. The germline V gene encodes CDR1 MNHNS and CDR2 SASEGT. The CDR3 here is CASSLTAGADTQYF. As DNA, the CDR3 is TGTGCCAGCAGTTTAACAGCGGGAGCAGATACGCAGTATTTT.

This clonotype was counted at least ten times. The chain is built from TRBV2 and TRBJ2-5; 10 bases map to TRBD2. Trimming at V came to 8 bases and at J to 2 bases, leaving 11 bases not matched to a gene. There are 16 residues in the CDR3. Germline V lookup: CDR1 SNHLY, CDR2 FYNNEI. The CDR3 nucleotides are TGTGCCAGCTTTGATATCACTAGCGGGGAACAAGAGACCCAGTACTTC. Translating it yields CASFDITSGEQETQYF.

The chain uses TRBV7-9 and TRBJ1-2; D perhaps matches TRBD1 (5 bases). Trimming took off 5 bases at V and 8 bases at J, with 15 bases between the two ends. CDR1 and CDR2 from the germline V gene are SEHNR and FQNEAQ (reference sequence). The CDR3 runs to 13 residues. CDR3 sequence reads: CASSEGQPGGYTF. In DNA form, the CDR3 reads TGTGCCAGCAGCGAGGGGCAACCGGGGGGCTACACCTTC.

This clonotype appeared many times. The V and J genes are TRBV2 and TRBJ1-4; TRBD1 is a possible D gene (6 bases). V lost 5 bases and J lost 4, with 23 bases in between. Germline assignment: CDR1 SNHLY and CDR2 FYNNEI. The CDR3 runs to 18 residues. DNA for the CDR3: TGTGCCAGCAGTTCCAATATTCTACAGGGAGCGGATAATGAAAAACTGTTTTTT. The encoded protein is CASSSNILQGADNEKLFF. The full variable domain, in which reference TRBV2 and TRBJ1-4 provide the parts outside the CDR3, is EPEVTQTPSHQVTQMGQEVILRCVPISNHLYFYWYRQILGQKVEFLVSFYNNEISEKSEIFDDQFSVERPDGSNFTLKIRSTKLEDSAMYFCASSSNILQGADNEKLFFGSGTQLSVL.

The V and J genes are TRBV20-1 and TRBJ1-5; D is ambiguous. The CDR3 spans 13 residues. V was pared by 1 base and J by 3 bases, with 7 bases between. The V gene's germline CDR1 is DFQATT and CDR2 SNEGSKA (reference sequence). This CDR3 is CSARGNPNQPQHF. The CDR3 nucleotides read TGCAGTGCTAGAGGGAATCCCAATCAGCCCCAGCATTTT.

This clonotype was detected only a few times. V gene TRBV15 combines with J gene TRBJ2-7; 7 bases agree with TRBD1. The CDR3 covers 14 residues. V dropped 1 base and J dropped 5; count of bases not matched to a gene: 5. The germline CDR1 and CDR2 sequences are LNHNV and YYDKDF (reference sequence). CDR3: CATSRAGGSDEQYF. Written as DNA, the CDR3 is TGTGCCACCAGCAGAGCAGGGGGTAGCGACGAGCAGTACTTC.

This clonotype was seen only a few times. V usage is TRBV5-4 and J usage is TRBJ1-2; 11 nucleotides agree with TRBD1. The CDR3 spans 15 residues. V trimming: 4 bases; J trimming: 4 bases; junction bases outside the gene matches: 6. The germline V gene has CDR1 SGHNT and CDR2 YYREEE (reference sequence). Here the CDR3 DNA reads TGTGCCAGCAGCCCCTGGACAGGGGGCGTCTATGGCTACACCTTC. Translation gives CASSPWTGGVYGYTF. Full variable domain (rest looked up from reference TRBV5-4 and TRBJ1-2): ETGVTQSPTHLIKTRGQQVTLRCSSQSGHNTVSWYQQALGQGPQFIFQYYREEENGRGNFPPRFSGLQFPNYSSELNVNALELDDSALYLCASSPWTGGVYGYTFGSGTRLTVV.